The clone carrying this T cell receptor (beta chain) has only a few counts. Its matching antigen is unknown. This entry is derived from a study of T-cell memory formation after mild COVID-19. The study's findings and limits: Mainly CM and EM harbored the contracting CD4+ clones; mainly EMRA harbored the CD8+ ones. A subset of responding clones appeared in pre-infection memory, suggesting cross-reactive memory joined.

TCRdb redid the calling of the 5' RACE reads with MiXCR, one entry per CDR3 protein. The table lists a few hundred thousand distinct CDR3 sequences, about 17% of them singletons. CDR1 MNHEY and CDR2 SVGEGT come from the germline V gene. Trimming took off 1 base at V and 0 bases at J, with 12 bases between the two ends. The CDR3 loop spans 16 amino acids. The chain employs TRBV6-2 or TRBV6-3 and TRBJ1-1; D ambiguous. The sequencing input was PBMCs or a T cell subset sorted from them (not recorded which). This receptor was obtained from a man younger than 35 who had mild COVID-19 (a few samples of this study predate the infection). Cell type and time point are not known. The CDR3 sequence: CASSYYTRRVNTEAFF. CDR3 bases: TGTGCCAGCAGTTACTACACCCGACGGGTGAACACTGAAGCTTTCTTT.